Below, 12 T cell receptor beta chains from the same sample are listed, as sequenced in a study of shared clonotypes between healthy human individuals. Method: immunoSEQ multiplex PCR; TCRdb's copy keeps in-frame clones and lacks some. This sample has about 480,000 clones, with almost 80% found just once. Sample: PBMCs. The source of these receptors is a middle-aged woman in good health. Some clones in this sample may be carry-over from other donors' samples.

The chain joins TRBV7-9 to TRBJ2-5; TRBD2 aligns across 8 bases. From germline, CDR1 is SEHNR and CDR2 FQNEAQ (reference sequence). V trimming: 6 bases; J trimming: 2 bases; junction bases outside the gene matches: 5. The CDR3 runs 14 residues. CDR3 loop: CASSPGLAQETQYF. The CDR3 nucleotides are TGTGCCAGCAGTCCTGGACTAGCACAAGAGACCCAGTACTTC. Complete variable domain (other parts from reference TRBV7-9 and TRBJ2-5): DTGVSQNPRHKITKRGQNVTFRCDPISEHNRLYWYRQTLGQGPEFLTYFQNEAQLEKSRLLSDRFSAERPKGSFSTLEIQRTEQGDSAMYLCASSPGLAQETQYFGPGTRLLVL.

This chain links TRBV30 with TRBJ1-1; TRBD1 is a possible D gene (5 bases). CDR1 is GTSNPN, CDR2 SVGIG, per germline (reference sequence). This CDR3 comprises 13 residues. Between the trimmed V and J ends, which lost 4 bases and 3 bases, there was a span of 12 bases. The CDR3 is CAWTRQGDTEAFF. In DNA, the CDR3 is TGTGCCTGGACCCGACAAGGGGACACTGAAGCTTTCTTT.

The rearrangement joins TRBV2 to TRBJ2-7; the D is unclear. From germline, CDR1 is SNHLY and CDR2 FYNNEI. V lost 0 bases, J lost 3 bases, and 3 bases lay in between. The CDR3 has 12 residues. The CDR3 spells CASSEAGYEQYF. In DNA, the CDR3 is TGTGCCAGCAGTGAAGCTGGCTACGAGCAGTACTTC.

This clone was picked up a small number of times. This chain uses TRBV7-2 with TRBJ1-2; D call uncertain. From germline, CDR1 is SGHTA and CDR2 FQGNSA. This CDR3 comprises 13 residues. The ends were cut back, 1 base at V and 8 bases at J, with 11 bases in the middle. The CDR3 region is CASSLGIYGGYTF. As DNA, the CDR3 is TGTGCCAGCAGCTTAGGTATCTACGGGGGCTACACCTTC.

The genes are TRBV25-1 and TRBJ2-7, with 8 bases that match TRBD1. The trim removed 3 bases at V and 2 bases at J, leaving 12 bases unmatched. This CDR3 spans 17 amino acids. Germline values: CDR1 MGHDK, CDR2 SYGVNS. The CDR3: CASSDSDRAINTYEQYF. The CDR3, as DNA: TGTGCCAGCAGTGACTCGGACAGGGCGATTAATACCTACGAGCAGTACTTC.

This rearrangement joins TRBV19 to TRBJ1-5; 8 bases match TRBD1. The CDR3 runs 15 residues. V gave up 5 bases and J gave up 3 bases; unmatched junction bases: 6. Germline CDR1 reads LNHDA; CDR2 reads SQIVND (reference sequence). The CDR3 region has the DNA TGTGCCAGTAGTGGGGCAGGGGGCATCAATCAGCCCCAGCATTTT. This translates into CASSGAGGINQPQHF. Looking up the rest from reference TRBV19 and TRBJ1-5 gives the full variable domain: DGGITQSPKYLFRKEGQNVTLSCEQNLNHDAMYWYRQDPGQGLRLIYYSQIVNDFQKGDIAEGYSVSREKKESFPLTVTSAQKNPTAFYLCASSGAGGINQPQHFGDGTRLSIL.

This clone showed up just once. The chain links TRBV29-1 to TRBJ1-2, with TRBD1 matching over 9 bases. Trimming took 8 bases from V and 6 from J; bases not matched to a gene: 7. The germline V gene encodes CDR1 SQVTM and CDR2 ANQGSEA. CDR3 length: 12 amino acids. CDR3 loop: CSLLDRGNGYTF. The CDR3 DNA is TGCAGCCTCTTGGACAGGGGTAATGGCTACACCTTC.

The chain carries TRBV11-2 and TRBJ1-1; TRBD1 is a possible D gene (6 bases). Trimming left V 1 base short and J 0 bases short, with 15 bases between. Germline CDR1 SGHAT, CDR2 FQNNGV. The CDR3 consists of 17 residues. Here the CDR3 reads CASSLGAGVTMNTEAFF. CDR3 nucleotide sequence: TGTGCCAGCAGCTTAGGGGCAGGGGTGACCATGAACACTGAAGCTTTCTTT.

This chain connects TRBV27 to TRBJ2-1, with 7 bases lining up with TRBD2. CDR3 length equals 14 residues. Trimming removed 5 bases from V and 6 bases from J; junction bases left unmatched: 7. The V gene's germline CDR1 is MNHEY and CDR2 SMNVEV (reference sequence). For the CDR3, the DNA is TGTGCCAGCAGTCCCCTGACTAGCCTCAATGAGCAGTTCTTC. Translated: CASSPLTSLNEQFF.

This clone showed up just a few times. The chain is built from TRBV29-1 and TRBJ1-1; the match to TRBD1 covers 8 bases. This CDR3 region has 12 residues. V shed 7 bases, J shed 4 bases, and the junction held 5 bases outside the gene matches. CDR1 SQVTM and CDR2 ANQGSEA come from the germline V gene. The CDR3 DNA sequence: TGCAGCGGCGACAGGGGCATCACTGAAGCTTTCTTT. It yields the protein CSGDRGITEAFF.

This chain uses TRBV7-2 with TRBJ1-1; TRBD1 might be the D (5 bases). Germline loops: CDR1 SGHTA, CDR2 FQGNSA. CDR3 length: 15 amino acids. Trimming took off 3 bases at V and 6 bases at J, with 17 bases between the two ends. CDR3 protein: CASSLGGSAVSEAFF. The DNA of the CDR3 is TGTGCCAGCAGCTTGGGGGGATCCGCGGTCTCTGAAGCTTTCTTT.

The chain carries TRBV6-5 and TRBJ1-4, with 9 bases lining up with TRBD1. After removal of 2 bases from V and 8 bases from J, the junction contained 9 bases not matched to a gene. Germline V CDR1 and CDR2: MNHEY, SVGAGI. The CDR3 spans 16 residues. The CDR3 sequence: CASSYGTGPHVEKLFF. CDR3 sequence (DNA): TGTGCCAGCAGTTACGGGACAGGGCCCCACGTGGAAAAACTGTTTTTT.